This paragraph covers one T cell receptor (beta chain) sequence. What it binds is unknown. Germline values: CDR1 LNHDA, CDR2 SQIVND (reference sequence). V lost 3 bases to trimming and J lost 8 bases; unmatched junction nucleotides: 11. The CDR3 runs 15 residues. These data come from a study of shared clonotypes between healthy human individuals. For every subset, genomic DNA was evenly distributed across several immunoSEQ plates. DNA at about 200 ng, some 31,000 T cell genomes, went into sorted-subset replicate PCRs. Clones were sequenced by immunoSEQ multiplex PCR, and TCRdb holds only the in-frame ones, with some missing. Here the sample spans roughly 2.2 million clones, approximately 95% being singletons. Findings of the study overall: What limited the represented genetic and exposure-history diversity was the small number of donors.

The chain recombines TRBV19 with TRBJ1-2; 8 nucleotides match TRBD1. The sample taken for sequencing was naive CD4+ T cells from PBMCs. Described subset: CD45RA+ positively selected. This clonotype originated in a man aged 18 to 30 in good health. Some clones in this sample may be carry-over from other donors' samples. The CDR3 region has the DNA TGTGCCAGTAGTATCCCGCTGGACAGGGTGGAGGGCTACACCTTC. This codes for CASSIPLDRVEGYTF.